Presented here are 27 T cell receptor beta chains from one specimen sequenced in a study of cytomegalovirus exposure and HLA in healthy donors. With 60 Vbeta and 13 Jbeta primers, the PCR was carried out. Using immunoSEQ multiplex PCR, the repertoire was profiled, and TCRdb retains in-frame clones only, with some absent. The table lists 85,000 to 130,000 clones, around 79% of them singletons. Sequences were obtained from PBMCs. The receptor source for this set is a male donor in good health and CMV-seropositive.

This rearrangement joins TRBV5-1 to TRBJ1-6, with TRBD1 matching 7 bases. V was clipped by 0 bases and J by 5 bases; unmatched bases: 5. The CDR3 extends over 16 amino acids. Germline CDR1 and CDR2: SGHRS and YFSETQ. The CDR3 bases are TGCGCCAGCAGCTTGGTATCGGGACAGAATAATTCACCCCTCCACTTT. Protein sequence: CASSLVSGQNNSPLHF. Drawing the rest from reference TRBV5-1 and TRBJ1-6, the complete variable domain is KAGVTQTPRYLIKTRGQQVTLSCSPISGHRSVSWYQQTPGQGLQFLFEYFSETQRNKGNFPGRFSGRQFSNSRSEMNVSTLELGDSALYLCASSLVSGQNNSPLHFGNGTRLTVT.

The rearrangement links TRBV9 to TRBJ2-7; the D gene is possibly TRBD1 (6 bases). The V end was cut by 1 base, the J end by 7 bases, with 12 bases between. The germline V gene has CDR1 SGDLS and CDR2 YYNGEE. The CDR3 loop spans 13 amino acids. The CDR3 spells CASSVRGWGEQYF. The CDR3 DNA follows: TGTGCCAGCAGCGTAAGGGGGTGGGGTGAGCAGTACTTC.

The rearrangement uses TRBV6-6 and TRBJ1-6; D not resolved. CDR1 and CDR2 from the germline V gene are MNHNY and SVGAGI (reference sequence). CDR3 length equals 14 residues. V lost 6 bases to trimming and J lost 9 bases, with 15 bases between them. Here the CDR3 DNA reads TGTGCCAGCAGCCACCGGGCGAGCGGTTCACCCCTCCACTTT. Its protein is CASSHRASGSPLHF.

The chain is built from TRBV18 and TRBJ1-5, with 12 nucleotides matching TRBD1. The CDR3 spans 15 residues. Germline CDR1 KGHSH, CDR2 LQKENI. V trimming: 4 bases; J trimming: 7 bases; junction bases outside the gene matches: 5. The CDR3 is CASSRDRGHEQPQHF. The CDR3 DNA follows: TGTGCCAGCTCACGGGACAGGGGGCATGAACAGCCCCAGCATTTT.

The gene calls are TRBV4-2 and TRBJ1-3; no firm D call. The CDR3 runs to 16 residues. Germline CDR1 LGHNA, CDR2 YNFKEQ. The V gene lost 4 bases and the J gene lost 4 bases, with 17 bases spanning the gap. CDR3 bases: TGTGCCAGCAGCCCCGGAGAGGCGGGTTCGGGAAACACCATATATTTT. This gives the protein CASSPGEAGSGNTIYF.

The CDR3 sequence: CASSLTFSGANVLTF. The CDR3 DNA is TGCGCCAGCAGCTTAACTTTTTCTGGGGCCAACGTCCTGACTTTC. This sequence joins TRBV5-1 and TRBJ2-6, with unresolved D. The CDR3 is 15 residues long. The germline CDR1 and CDR2 sequences are SGHRS and YFSETQ. V lost 2 bases and J lost 1, with 7 bases in between.

This chain joins TRBV6-4 and TRBJ1-4, with D perhaps matching TRBD1 (5 bases). Per germline, CDR1 MRHNA and CDR2 SNTAGT. Trimming shortened V by 4 bases and J by 0 bases, and 9 bases separated the two germline ends. CDR3 length equals 15 residues. This CDR3 reads CASSGGQATNEKLFF. The CDR3, as DNA: TGTGCCAGCAGTGGCGGACAAGCAACTAATGAAAAACTGTTTTTT.

J is TRBJ2-5 and V is TRBV18; the D gene is possibly TRBD2 (6 bases). The germline V gene has CDR1 KGHSH and CDR2 LQKENI. The CDR3 is 15 residues long. The V gene lost 3 bases and the J gene lost 4 bases, with 15 bases spanning the gap. The CDR3 nucleotides read TGTGCCAGCTCACCCCCGGGGAGGTCGCGAGAGACCCAGTACTTC. It is translated as CASSPPGRSRETQYF.

The chain joins TRBV19 to TRBJ1-2; D is uncertain. V was trimmed by 5 bases and J by 8 bases, leaving 21 bases between them. Per germline, CDR1 LNHDA and CDR2 SQIVND (reference sequence). The CDR3 contains 15 residues. The CDR3 loop is CASSPYARAGEGYTF. In nucleotides, the CDR3 is TGTGCCAGTAGTCCTTATGCGAGGGCTGGAGAAGGCTACACCTTC.

The chain uses TRBV2 and TRBJ2-7; 9 bases match TRBD2. CDR1 and CDR2 (germline): SNHLY, FYNNEI. Trimming removed 2 bases from V and 3 bases from J; junction bases left unmatched: 2. The CDR3 spans 14 residues. This chain's CDR3 is CASSEQLAGYEQYF. CDR3 nucleotide sequence: TGTGCCAGCAGTGAACAACTAGCGGGCTACGAGCAGTACTTC.

The chain carries TRBV5-6 and TRBJ2-2; TRBD2 matches at 8 bases. V dropped 4 bases and J dropped 6; count of bases not matched to a gene: 11. Per germline, CDR1 SGHDT and CDR2 YYEEEE. The CDR3 contains 16 residues. CDR3 DNA sequence: TGTGCCAGCAGCCCGCTCGGGGGGGGCCGGGCCGGGGAGCTGTTTTTT. Residues: CASSPLGGGRAGELFF.

The chain carries TRBV5-6 and TRBJ1-1; no firm D call. The length of the CDR3 is 12 residues. Germline loops: CDR1 SGHDT, CDR2 YYEEEE. Trimming took off 2 bases at V and 11 bases at J, with 13 bases between the two ends. This CDR3 reads CASSFSRAAAFF. In nucleotides, the CDR3 is TGTGCCAGCAGCTTCTCCCGCGCAGCGGCTTTCTTT.

The J gene is TRBJ2-1, the V gene TRBV19; D may be TRBD2 (7 bases). The CDR3 contains 16 residues. Trimming took off 1 base at V and 5 bases at J, with 15 bases between the two ends. Germline V lookup: CDR1 LNHDA, CDR2 SQIVND (reference sequence). The CDR3 loop reads CASSIVKGGGDNEQFF. CDR3 sequence (DNA): TGTGCCAGTAGTATAGTGAAGGGAGGGGGGGACAATGAGCAGTTCTTC.

The chain is built from TRBV28 and TRBJ2-7; 7 bases map to TRBD1. CDR1 is MDHEN, CDR2 SYDVKM, per germline. Trimming at V came to 5 bases and at J to 2 bases, leaving 3 bases not matched to a gene. This CDR3 comprises 13 residues. CDR3 loop: CASSLGTAYEQYF. The CDR3 DNA reads as TGTGCCAGCAGTCTTGGGACAGCCTACGAGCAGTACTTC.

The chain joins TRBV28 to TRBJ2-5; TRBD2 matches 7 bases. This CDR3 has 17 amino acids. Germline lookup yields CDR1 MDHEN and CDR2 SYDVKM. After removal of 1 base from V and 5 bases from J, the junction contained 13 bases not matched to a gene. The DNA for the CDR3 is TGTGCCAGCAGTTTATATCGGGGGGACCCTTGGGGGGAGACCCAGTACTTC. It codes for CASSLYRGDPWGETQYF.

Comments on this clone: One end of the junction fails to match germline, which may point to a read error. J is TRBJ1-4 and V is TRBV7-2; TRBD1 matches 8 bases. CDR3 length: 13 amino acids. Germline lookup yields CDR1 SGHTA and CDR2 FQGNSA. CDR3 residues: CASSLIVGQALIF. CDR3 nucleotide sequence: TGTGCCAGCAGCTTAATAGTGGGACAGGCCCTCATTTTT.

The chain joins TRBV4-1 to TRBJ2-7, with 7 bases lining up with TRBD2. J gave up 0 bases and V 0 bases, and 8 bases lay outside the gene matches. The CDR3 has 17 amino acids. The germline V gene encodes CDR1 MGHRA and CDR2 YSYEKL. CDR3 in amino acids: CASSQDRAGFVSYEQYF. CDR3 sequence (DNA): TGCGCCAGCAGCCAAGATCGAGCGGGGTTTGTCTCCTACGAGCAGTACTTC.

The chain has TRBV5-6 and TRBJ1-1; 10 bases fit TRBD1. From germline, CDR1 is SGHDT and CDR2 YYEEEE. The trim removed 4 bases at V and 3 bases at J, leaving 6 bases unmatched. This CDR3 is 15 amino acids long. CDR3 DNA: TGTGCCAGCAGCACGACAGGGGGCTTCTACACTGAAGCTTTCTTT. Amino acid sequence: CASSTTGGFYTEAFF.

DNA of the CDR3: TGTGCCAGCAGCTTAGTAAATCAGCCCCAGCATTTT. Its translation is CASSLVNQPQHF. The chain links TRBV7-9 to TRBJ1-5; no clear D gene. CDR1 is SEHNR and CDR2 is FQNEAQ in the germline V gene (reference sequence). The CDR3 runs 12 residues. V dropped 1 base and J dropped 4 bases, with 2 bases sitting between them.

The chain is built from TRBV5-5 and TRBJ1-3, with D perhaps matching TRBD1 (6 bases). This CDR3 has 15 amino acids. V was clipped by 4 bases and J by 1 base, with 12 bases between them. Germline V gene sequence: CDR1 SGHKS, CDR2 YYEKEE (reference sequence). The CDR3 loop reads CASSIGQLSGNTIYF. CDR3 nucleotides: TGTGCCAGCAGCATCGGACAGTTGTCTGGAAACACCATATATTTT.

The chain employs TRBV5-1 and TRBJ1-1; D possibly corresponds to TRBD1 (5 bases). Trimming cost V 4 bases and J 8 bases, with 15 bases left between them. CDR3 length equals 13 residues. Per germline, CDR1 SGHRS and CDR2 YFSETQ. CDR3 loop: CASSQSRGEEAFF. DNA of the CDR3: TGCGCCAGCAGCCAAAGTCGGGGGGAAGAAGCTTTCTTT.

The chain uses TRBV19 and TRBJ1-5; tentative D call: TRBD1 (5 bases). In germline, CDR1 is LNHDA, CDR2 SQIVND (reference sequence). CDR3 length equals 18 residues. V was trimmed by 2 bases and J by 0 bases, leaving 17 bases between them. CDR3 in DNA: TGTGCCAGTAGTATAATGGGTGTTCAGGGTGATAGCAATCAGCCCCAGCATTTT. Its translation is CASSIMGVQGDSNQPQHF.

Points on this clone: Sequence at one end of the junction differs from germline and may be a read error. The J gene is TRBJ1-2, the V gene TRBV5-6; tentative D call: TRBD1 (5 bases). Germline CDR1 is SGHDT and CDR2 is YYEEEE. This CDR3 contains 12 residues. The CDR3 DNA reads TGTGCCAGCCGCTTAGGGGTCTATGGCTACACCTTC. Protein product: CASRLGVYGYTF.

The V and J genes are TRBV28 and TRBJ2-7; 9 nucleotides match TRBD1. This CDR3 has 15 residues. CDR1 and CDR2 from the germline V gene are MDHEN and SYDVKM. After removal of 8 bases from V and 1 base from J, the junction contained 9 bases not matched to a gene. The CDR3 spells CASGDRERRSYEQYF. CDR3 coding DNA: TGTGCCAGCGGGGACAGGGAAAGGAGATCCTACGAGCAGTACTTC.

The chain employs TRBV19 and TRBJ1-3; D ambiguous. V was pared by 4 bases and J by 0 bases, with 13 bases between. CDR3 size: 16 residues. The germline V gene encodes CDR1 LNHDA and CDR2 SQIVND (reference sequence). In nucleotides, the CDR3 is TGTGCCAGTAGTAGGCTCTCAGGAAGCTCTGGAAACACCATATATTTT. Amino acid sequence: CASSRLSGSSGNTIYF.

Notes on this clone: One junction end disagrees with the germline gene, perhaps due to a read error. The chain employs TRBV10-3 and TRBJ2-5, with 9 bases matching TRBD2. The J call may not be correct, given that the DNA end is closer to TRBJ2-7. The CDR3 has 14 amino acids. Germline loops: CDR1 ENHRY, CDR2 SYGVKD. The CDR3 DNA reads as TGTGCCATCAGTGAAGGGACTAGCTCCTCCGAGCAGTACTTC. Protein: CAISEGTSSSEQYF.

The V and J genes are TRBV9 and TRBJ2-1; 7 nucleotides align to TRBD1. Per germline, CDR1 SGDLS and CDR2 YYNGEE. The CDR3 has 16 residues. Trimming took 0 bases from V and 0 from J; bases not matched to a gene: 3. CDR3 bases: TGTGCCAGCAGCGTAGCTCAGGGGGACTCCTACAATGAGCAGTTCTTC. This sequence encodes CASSVAQGDSYNEQFF.